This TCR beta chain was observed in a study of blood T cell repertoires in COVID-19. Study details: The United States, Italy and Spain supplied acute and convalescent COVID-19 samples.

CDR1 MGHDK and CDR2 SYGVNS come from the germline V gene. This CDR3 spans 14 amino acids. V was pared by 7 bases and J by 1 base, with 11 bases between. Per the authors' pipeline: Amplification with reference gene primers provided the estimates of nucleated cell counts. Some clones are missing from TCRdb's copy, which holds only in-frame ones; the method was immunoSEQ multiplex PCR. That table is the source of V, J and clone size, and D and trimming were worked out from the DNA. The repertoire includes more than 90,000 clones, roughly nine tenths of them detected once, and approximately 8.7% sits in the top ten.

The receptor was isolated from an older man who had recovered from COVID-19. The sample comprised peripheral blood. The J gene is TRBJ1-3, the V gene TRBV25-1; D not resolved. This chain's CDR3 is CASTMKRSGNTIYF. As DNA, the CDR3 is TGTGCCAGCACCATGAAGAGGTCTGGAAACACCATATATTTT. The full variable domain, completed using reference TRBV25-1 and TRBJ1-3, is EADIYQTPRYLVIGTGKKITLECSQTMGHDKMYWYQQDPGMELHLIHYSYGVNSTEKGDLSSESTVSRIRTEHFPLTLESARPSHTSQYLCASTMKRSGNTIYFGEGSWLTVV.